A single sample is the source of the 11 T cell receptor beta chains below, sequenced in a study of blood T cell repertoires in COVID-19. Data came from immunoSEQ multiplex PCR; TCRdb stores just in-frame clones and leaves some out. The table has approximately 80,000 clones, roughly 88% seen once; the top ten hold approximately 2.8%. The sample taken for sequencing was peripheral blood. These receptors were taken from a woman older than 75 with COVID-19, enrolled during active disease.

This clone was seen only a few times. The V and J genes are TRBV12-5 and TRBJ2-1; 7 bases are a match to TRBD2. J lost 6 bases, V lost 7 bases, and 9 bases had no gene match. Germline values: CDR1 LGHNT, CDR2 FRNRAP. The CDR3 length is 14 residues. CDR3 protein: CASAGGTQSNEQFF. Written as DNA, the CDR3 is TGTGCTAGTGCCGGGGGGACTCAAAGCAATGAGCAGTTCTTC.

This chain connects TRBV28 to TRBJ2-7; possibly TRBD1 for D (6 bases). CDR3 length equals 12 residues. Germline CDR1 MDHEN, CDR2 SYDVKM. V lost 6 bases to trimming and J lost 6 bases, with 12 bases between them. The DNA for the CDR3 is TGTGCCAGCAGGTTACAGGGAAGCGAGCAGTACTTC. This gives the protein CASRLQGSEQYF.

This sequence joins TRBV18 and TRBJ1-5, with a weak D call TRBD1 (6 bases). The CDR3 sequence is 16 residues long. The germline CDR1 and CDR2 sequences are KGHSH and LQKENI. Trimming took 1 base from V and 0 from J, leaving 10 bases between them. The DNA of the CDR3 is TGTGCCAGCTCACCACAGGGGGTTTATAGCAATCAGCCCCAGCATTTT. Amino acid sequence: CASSPQGVYSNQPQHF. The variable domain in full, completed from reference TRBV18 and TRBJ1-5, reads NAGVMQNPRHLVRRRGQEARLRCSPMKGHSHVYWYRQLPEEGLKFMVYLQKENIIDESGMPKERFSAEFPKEGPSILRIQQVVRGDSAAYFCASSPQGVYSNQPQHFGDGTRLSIL.

V gene TRBV18 combines with J gene TRBJ2-3; D ambiguous. The germline V gene encodes CDR1 KGHSH and CDR2 LQKENI. V shed 2 bases and J shed 2 bases, with 11 bases lying between them. The CDR3 is 15 residues long. The CDR3 DNA follows: TGTGCCAGCTCACCAATCCTACTCAACACAGATACGCAGTATTTT. This translates into CASSPILLNTDTQYF.

This clone came up a few times. The V gene is TRBV30, the J gene TRBJ2-1, with 7 positions matching TRBD2. Germline loops: CDR1 GTSNPN, CDR2 SVGIG (reference sequence). V dropped 4 bases and J dropped 7; count of bases not matched to a gene: 7. CDR3 length: 13 amino acids. The CDR3 DNA reads TGTGCCTGGACAGCGGGGTCTGCGAATGAGCAGTTCTTC. The encoded protein is CAWTAGSANEQFF.

J is TRBJ1-3 and V is TRBV18; 8 bases align to TRBD1. The germline gives CDR1 KGHSH, CDR2 LQKENI. The J segment lost 1 base and the V segment lost 0 bases, leaving 2 bases of the junction unmatched. The CDR3 contains 16 residues. CDR3 bases: TGTGCCAGCTCACCACCGGACAGGGCGTCTGGAAACACCATATATTTT. Its protein is CASSPPDRASGNTIYF.

The chain employs TRBV3-1 (or the pseudogene TRBV3-2) and TRBJ1-2; D is unclear. The V end lost 0 bases, the J end lost 4 bases, and 12 bases lay between the germline ends. Germline lookup yields CDR1 LGHDT and CDR2 YNNKEL (reference sequence). The CDR3 covers 15 residues. CDR3 region: CASSQDRGRSYGYTF. For the CDR3, the DNA is TGTGCCAGCAGCCAAGATCGCGGCCGGAGCTATGGCTACACCTTC.

This clone was recorded a few times. The gene calls are TRBV11-2 and TRBJ1-1; TRBD1 matches at 8 bases. The CDR3 has 13 residues. V lost 5 bases and J lost 7; bases outside the gene matches: 6. Germline loops: CDR1 SGHAT, CDR2 FQNNGV. CDR3 DNA: TGTGCCAGCAGCATAAGACAGGGGATTGAAGCTTTCTTT. It translates to CASSIRQGIEAFF. The complete variable domain, with remaining parts taken from reference TRBV11-2 and TRBJ1-1, reads EAGVAQSPRYKIIEKRQSVAFWCNPISGHATLYWYQQILGQGPKLLIQFQNNGVVDDSQLPKDRFSAERLKGVDSTLKIQPAKLEDSAVYLCASSIRQGIEAFFGQGTRLTVV.

The genes are TRBV3-1 (or the pseudogene TRBV3-2) and TRBJ2-3; TRBD2 is a possible D gene (5 bases). This CDR3 has 14 amino acids. V gave up 3 bases and J gave up 2 bases, with 9 bases separating them. Germline-derived CDR1 and CDR2 are LGHDT and YNNKEL (reference sequence). The CDR3 DNA is TGTGCCAGCAGCCACGGGAAACCCACAGATACGCAGTATTTT. This codes for CASSHGKPTDTQYF.

The chain has TRBV7-9 and TRBJ2-5, with D unclear. Germline V gives CDR1 SEHNR, CDR2 FQNEAQ (reference sequence). This CDR3 contains 11 residues. Trimming pared 7 bases from V and 7 bases from J, leaving 10 bases between. CDR3 region: CASNQLGTQYF. For the CDR3, the DNA is TGTGCCAGCAACCAACTCGGGACCCAGTACTTC.

The V and J genes are TRBV28 and TRBJ2-1, with TRBD1 matching over 9 bases. CDR1 is MDHEN, CDR2 SYDVKM, per germline. J gave up 2 bases and V 3 bases, and 14 bases lay outside the gene matches. This CDR3 region has 19 residues. CDR3 sequence (DNA): TGTGCCAGCAGTTTCGCTCTAGTAGCCGGGACAGGGACCTACAATGAGCAGTTCTTC. Its translation is CASSFALVAGTGTYNEQFF.